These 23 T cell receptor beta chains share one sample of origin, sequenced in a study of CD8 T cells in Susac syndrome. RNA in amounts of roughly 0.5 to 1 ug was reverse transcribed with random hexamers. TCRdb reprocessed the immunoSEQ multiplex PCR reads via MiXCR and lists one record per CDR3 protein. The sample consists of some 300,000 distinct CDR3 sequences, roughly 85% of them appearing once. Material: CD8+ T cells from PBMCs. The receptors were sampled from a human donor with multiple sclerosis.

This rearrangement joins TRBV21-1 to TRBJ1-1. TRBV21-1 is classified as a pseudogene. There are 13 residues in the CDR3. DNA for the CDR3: TGTGCCAGCAGCACACAGATGAACACTGAAGCTTTCTTT. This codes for CASSTQMNTEAFF.

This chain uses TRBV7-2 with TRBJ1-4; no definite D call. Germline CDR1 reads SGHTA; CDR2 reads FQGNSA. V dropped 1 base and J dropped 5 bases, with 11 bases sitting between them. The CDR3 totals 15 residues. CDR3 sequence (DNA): TGTGCCAGCAGCTTAGTTCGGGGAAGAAATGAAAAACTGTTTTTT. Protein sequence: CASSLVRGRNEKLFF.

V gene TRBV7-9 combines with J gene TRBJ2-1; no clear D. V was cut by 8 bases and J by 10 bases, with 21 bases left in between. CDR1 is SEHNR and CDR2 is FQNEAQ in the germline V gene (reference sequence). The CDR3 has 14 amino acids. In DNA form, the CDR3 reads TGTGCCAGCGGCTCTTATCAAGAAAAAGGGGAGCAGTTCTTC. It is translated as CASGSYQEKGEQFF.

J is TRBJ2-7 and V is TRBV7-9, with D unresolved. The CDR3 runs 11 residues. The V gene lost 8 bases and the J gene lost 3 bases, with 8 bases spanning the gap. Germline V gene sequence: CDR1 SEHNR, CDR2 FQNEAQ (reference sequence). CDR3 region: CASGQNYEQYF. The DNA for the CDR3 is TGTGCCAGCGGTCAGAACTACGAGCAGTACTTC.

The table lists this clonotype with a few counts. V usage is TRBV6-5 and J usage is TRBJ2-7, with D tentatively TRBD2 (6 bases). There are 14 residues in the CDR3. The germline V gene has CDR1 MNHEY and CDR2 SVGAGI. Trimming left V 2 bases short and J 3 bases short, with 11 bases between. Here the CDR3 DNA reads TGTGCCAGCAGTTACAAAGCGGGCCACTACGAGCAGTACTTC. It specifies CASSYKAGHYEQYF.

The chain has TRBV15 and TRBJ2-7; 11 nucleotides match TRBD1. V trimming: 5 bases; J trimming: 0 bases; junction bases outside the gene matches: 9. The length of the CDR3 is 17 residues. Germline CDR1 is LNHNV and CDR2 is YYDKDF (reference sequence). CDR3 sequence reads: CATSGTGQGAGSYEQYF. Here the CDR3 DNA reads TGTGCCACCAGCGGCACTGGACAGGGGGCAGGCTCCTACGAGCAGTACTTC.

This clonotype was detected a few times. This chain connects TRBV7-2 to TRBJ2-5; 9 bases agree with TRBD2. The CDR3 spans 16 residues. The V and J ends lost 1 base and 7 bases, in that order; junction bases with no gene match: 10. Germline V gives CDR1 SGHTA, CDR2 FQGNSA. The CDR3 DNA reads TGTGCCAGCAGCTTAGAAGGTAGCGGGAGAATTGCGACCCAGTACTTC. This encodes CASSLEGSGRIATQYF.

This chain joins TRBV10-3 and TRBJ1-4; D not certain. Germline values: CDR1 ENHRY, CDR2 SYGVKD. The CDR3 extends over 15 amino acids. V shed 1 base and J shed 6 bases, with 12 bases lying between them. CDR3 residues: CAISEWKGGDEKLFF. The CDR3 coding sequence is TGTGCCATCAGTGAGTGGAAGGGAGGAGATGAAAAACTGTTTTTT.

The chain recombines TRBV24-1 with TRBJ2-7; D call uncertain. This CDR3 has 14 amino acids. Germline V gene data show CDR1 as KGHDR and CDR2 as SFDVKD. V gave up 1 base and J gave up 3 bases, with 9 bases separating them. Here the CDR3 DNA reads TGTGCCACCAGTGATTTAATGGGTGACTACGAGCAGTACTTC. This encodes CATSDLMGDYEQYF.

The chain's CDR3 is CASSFVSTGEQFF. The DNA for the CDR3 is TGTGCCAGCAGTTTTGTGAGTACGGGGGAGCAGTTCTTC. V usage is TRBV12-3 or TRBV12-4 and J usage is TRBJ2-1, with TRBD2 as a possible D gene (5 bases). The CDR3 sequence is 13 residues long. V dropped 3 bases and J dropped 10 bases, with 13 bases sitting between them.

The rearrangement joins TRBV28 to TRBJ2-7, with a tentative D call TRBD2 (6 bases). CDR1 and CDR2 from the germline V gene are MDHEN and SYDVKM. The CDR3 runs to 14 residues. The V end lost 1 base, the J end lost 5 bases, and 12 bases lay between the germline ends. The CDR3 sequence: CASSLLGGVDEQYF. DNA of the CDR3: TGTGCCAGCAGTTTATTAGGAGGGGTGGACGAGCAGTACTTC.

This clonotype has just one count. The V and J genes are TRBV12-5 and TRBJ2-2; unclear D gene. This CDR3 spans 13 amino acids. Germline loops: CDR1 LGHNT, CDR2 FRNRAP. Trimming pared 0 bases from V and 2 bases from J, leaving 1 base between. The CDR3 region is CASGLVNTGELFF. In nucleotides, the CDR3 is TGTGCTAGTGGTTTGGTTAACACCGGGGAGCTGTTTTTT.

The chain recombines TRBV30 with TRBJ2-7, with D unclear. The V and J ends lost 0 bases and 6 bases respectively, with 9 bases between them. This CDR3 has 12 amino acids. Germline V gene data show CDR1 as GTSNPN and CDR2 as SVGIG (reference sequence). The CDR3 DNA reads TGTGCCTGGAGTGTATCCGGGTCCGAGCAGTACTTC. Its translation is CAWSVSGSEQYF.

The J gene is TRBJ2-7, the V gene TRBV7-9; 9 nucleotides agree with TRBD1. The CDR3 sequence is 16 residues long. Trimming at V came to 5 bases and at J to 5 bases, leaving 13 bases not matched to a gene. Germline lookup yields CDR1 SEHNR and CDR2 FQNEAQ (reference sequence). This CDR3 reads CASSPRTGEMADEQYF. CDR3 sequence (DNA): TGTGCCAGCAGCCCTAGGACAGGGGAAATGGCGGACGAGCAGTACTTC.

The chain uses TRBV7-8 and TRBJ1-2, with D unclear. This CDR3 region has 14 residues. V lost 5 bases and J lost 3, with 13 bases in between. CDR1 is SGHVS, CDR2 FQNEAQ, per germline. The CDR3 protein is CASSPTQTDYGYTF. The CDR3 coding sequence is TGTGCCAGCAGCCCAACCCAGACCGACTATGGCTACACCTTC.

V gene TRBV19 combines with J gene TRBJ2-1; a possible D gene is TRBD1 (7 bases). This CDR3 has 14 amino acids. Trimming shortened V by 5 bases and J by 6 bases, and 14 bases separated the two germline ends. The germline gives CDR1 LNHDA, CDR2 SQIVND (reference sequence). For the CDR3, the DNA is TGTGCCAGTAGTGCAGGGACAGCGGGCAATGAGCAGTTCTTC. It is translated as CASSAGTAGNEQFF.

The chain's CDR3 is CASFSGSPDTQYF. CDR3 in DNA: TGTGCCAGCTTTAGCGGGAGCCCAGATACGCAGTATTTT. This rearrangement joins TRBV27 to TRBJ2-3; 9 nucleotides align to TRBD2. This CDR3 comprises 13 residues. Germline V gives CDR1 MNHEY, CDR2 SMNVEV (reference sequence). V lost 8 bases and J lost 4; bases outside the gene matches: 4.

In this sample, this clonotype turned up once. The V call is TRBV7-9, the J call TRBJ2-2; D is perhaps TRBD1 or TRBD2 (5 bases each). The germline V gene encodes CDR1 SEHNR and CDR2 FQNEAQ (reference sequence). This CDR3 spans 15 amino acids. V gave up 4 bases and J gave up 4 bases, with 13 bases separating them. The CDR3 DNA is TGTGCCAGCAGCTCATCTGTGGGGGTCACCGGGGAGCTGTTTTTT. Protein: CASSSSVGVTGELFF.

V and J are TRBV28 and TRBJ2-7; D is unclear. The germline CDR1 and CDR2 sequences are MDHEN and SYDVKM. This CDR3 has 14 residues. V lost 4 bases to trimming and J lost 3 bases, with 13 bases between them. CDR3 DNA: TGTGCCAGCAGTTCCCGACTTCAAAACTACGAGCAGTACTTC. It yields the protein CASSSRLQNYEQYF.

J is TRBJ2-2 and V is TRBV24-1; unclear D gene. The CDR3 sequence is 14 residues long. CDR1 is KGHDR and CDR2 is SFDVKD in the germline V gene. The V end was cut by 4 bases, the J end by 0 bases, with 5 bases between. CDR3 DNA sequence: TGTGCCACCAGTGAAACAGCGAACACCGGGGAGCTGTTTTTT. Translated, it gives CATSETANTGELFF.

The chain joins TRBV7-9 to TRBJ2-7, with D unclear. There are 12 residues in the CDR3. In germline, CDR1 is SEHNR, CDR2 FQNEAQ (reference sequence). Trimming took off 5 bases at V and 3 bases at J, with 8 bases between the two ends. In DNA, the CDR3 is TGTGCCAGCAGCCCCACCATCTACGAGCAGTACTTC. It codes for CASSPTIYEQYF. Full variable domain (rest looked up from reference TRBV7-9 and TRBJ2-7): DTGVSQNPRHKITKRGQNVTFRCDPISEHNRLYWYRQTLGQGPEFLTYFQNEAQLEKSRLLSDRFSAERPKGSFSTLEIQRTEQGDSAMYLCASSPTIYEQYFGPGTRLTVT.

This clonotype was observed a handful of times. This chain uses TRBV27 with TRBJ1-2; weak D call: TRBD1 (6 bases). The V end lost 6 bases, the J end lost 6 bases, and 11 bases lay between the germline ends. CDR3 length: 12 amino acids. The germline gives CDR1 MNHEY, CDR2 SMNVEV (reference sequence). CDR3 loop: CASRRAGDGYTF. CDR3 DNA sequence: TGTGCCAGCAGACGGGCAGGGGATGGCTACACCTTC.

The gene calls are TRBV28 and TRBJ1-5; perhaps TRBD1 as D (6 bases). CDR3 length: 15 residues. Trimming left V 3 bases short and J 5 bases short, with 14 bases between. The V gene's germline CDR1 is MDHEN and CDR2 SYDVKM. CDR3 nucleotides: TGTGCCAGCAGTTTCCCCTGGACAGAGTATCAGCCCCAGCATTTT. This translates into CASSFPWTEYQPQHF.